The present T cell receptor beta chain was sequenced within a study of CD8 T cells in Susac syndrome. Looking at the study overall: Blood was drawn from patients with Susac syndrome. At that point, they were therapy-naive, on corticosteroids, or on intravenous immunoglobulin alone.

With respect to this clonotype: The antigen remains unidentified.

Definite or probable Susac syndrome was diagnosed using recently defined diagnostic criteria. Study-wide findings and caveats: CD4+ repertoires of Susac syndrome patients lacked detectable clonal expansion.

With random hexamers, about 0.5 to 1 ug RNA was reverse transcribed. Multiplex immunoSEQ PCR targeted 54 Vbeta and 13 Jbeta TCR beta segments. TCRdb independently ran MiXCR on the immunoSEQ multiplex PCR reads; one entry per CDR3 protein. The sample includes around 150,000 distinct CDR3 sequences, 85% to 95% of them seen just once. Germline-derived CDR1 and CDR2 are DFQATT and SNEGSKA (reference sequence). The V and J ends lost 0 bases and 5 bases respectively, with 5 bases between them. The CDR3 is made up of 12 amino acids. Sequences were obtained from CD4+ T cells from PBMCs. The rearrangement joins TRBV20-1 to TRBJ1-5, with D perhaps TRBD1 (5 bases). The TCR originated in a human donor with Susac syndrome. For the CDR3, the DNA is TGCAGTGCTAGAGAGGGGCATCAGCCCCAGCATTTT. Protein product: CSAREGHQPQHF.